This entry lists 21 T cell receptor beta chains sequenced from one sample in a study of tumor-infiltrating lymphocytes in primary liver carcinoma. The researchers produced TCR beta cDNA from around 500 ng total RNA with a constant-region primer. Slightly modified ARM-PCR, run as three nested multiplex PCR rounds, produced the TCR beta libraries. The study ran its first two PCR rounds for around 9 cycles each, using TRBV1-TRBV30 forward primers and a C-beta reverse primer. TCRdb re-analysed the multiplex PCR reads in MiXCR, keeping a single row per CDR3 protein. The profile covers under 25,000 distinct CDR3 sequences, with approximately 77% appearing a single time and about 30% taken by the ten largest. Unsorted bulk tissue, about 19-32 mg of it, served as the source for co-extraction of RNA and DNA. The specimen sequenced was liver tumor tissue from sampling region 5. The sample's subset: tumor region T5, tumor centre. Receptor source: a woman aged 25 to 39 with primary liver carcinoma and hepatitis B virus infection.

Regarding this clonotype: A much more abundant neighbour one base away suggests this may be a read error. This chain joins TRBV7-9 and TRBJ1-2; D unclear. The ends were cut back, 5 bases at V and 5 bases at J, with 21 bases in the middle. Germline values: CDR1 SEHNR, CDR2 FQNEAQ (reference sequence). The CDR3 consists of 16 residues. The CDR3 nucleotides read TGTGCCAGCAGCCCCGAGGGCAGGCTGTTCCAGTATGGCTACACCTTC. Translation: CASSPEGRLFQYGYTF.

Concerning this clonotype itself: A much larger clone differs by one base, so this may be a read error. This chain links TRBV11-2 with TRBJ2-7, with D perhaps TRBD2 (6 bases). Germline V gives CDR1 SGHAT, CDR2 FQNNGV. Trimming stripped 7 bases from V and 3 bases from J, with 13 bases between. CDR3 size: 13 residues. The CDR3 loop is CASKIAGSYEQYF. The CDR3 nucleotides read TGTGCCAGCAAGATTGCGGGGAGCTACGAGCAGTACTTC.

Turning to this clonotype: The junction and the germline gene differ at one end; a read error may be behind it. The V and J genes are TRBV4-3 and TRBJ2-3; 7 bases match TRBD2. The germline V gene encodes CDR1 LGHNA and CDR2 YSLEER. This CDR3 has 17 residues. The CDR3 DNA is TGTGCCACCAGCCAAAGTTGGGCGGGAGCCTCCGCACATACGCAGTATTTT. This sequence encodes CATSQSWAGASAHTQYF.

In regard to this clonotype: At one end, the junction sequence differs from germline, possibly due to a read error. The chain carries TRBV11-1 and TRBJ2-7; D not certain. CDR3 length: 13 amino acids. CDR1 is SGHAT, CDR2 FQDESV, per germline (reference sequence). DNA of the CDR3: TGTGCCAGCAGCTTTGGATACCTCTGCGAGCAATACTTC. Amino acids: CASSFGYLCEQYF.

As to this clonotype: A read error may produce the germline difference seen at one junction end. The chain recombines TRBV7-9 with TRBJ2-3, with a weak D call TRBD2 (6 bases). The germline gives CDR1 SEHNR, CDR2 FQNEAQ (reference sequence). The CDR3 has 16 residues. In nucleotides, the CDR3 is TGTGCCAGCAGCCTATTACTAACGGGAGCTACAGATATGCAGTATTTT. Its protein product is CASSLLLTGATDMQYF.

This CDR3 is CASRPWGGKEKLFF. As DNA, the CDR3 is TGCGCCAGCAGGCCCTGGGGCGGTAAGGAAAAACTGTTTTTT. V is TRBV5-1 and J is TRBJ1-4; tentative D call: TRBD1 (5 bases). This CDR3 region has 14 residues. CDR1 and CDR2 (germline): SGHRS, YFSETQ. V was shortened by 5 bases and J by 8 bases, with 16 bases between the two germline ends.

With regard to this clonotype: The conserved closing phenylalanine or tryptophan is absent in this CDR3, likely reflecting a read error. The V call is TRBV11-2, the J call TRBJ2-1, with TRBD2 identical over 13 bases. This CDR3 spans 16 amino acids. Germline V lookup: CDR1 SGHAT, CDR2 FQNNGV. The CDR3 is CAGRVTSGRASNEQFL. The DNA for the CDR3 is TGTGCCGGCAGGGTTACTAGCGGGAGGGCCAGCAATGAGCAGTTCTTA.

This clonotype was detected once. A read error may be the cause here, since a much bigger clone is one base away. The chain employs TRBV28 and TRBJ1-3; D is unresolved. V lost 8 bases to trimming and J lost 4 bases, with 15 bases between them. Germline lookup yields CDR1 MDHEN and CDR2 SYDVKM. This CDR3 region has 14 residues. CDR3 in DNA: TGTGCCAGCTCAACACAGTTGGAGGGAAACACCATATATTTT. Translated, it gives CASSTQLEGNTIYF.

The CDR3 DNA follows: TGTGCCAGCTCATCACAGTTGGTGAAAGACACCATATATTTT. It specifies CASSSQLVKDTIYF. This chain connects TRBV28 to TRBJ1-3; no clear D gene. Germline V CDR1 and CDR2: MDHEN, SYDVKM. The V end lost 8 bases, the J end lost 8 bases, and 19 bases lay between the germline ends. The CDR3 sequence is 14 residues long.

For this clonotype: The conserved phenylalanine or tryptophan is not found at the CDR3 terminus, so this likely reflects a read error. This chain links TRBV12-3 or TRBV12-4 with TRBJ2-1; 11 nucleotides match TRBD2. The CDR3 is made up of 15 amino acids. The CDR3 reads CVSSLSGTSGLGQFS. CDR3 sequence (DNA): TGTGTCAGCAGCCTGTCCGGGACTAGCGGACTTGGGCAGTTCTCC.

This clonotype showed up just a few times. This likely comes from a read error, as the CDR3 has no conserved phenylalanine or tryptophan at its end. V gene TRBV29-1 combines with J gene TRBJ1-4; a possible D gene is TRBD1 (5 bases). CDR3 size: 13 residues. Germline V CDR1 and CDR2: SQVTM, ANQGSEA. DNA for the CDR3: TGCGGCGTTCTATTCGACAGTAATGAAAAACTGTTTTCT. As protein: CGVLFDSNEKLFS.

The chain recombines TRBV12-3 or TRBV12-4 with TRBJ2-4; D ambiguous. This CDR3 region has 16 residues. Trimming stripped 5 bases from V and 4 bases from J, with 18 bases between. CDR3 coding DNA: TGTGCCAGCAGTGATGGGGTTAATGGTATTAAAAACATTCAGTACTTC. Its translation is CASSDGVNGIKNIQYF.

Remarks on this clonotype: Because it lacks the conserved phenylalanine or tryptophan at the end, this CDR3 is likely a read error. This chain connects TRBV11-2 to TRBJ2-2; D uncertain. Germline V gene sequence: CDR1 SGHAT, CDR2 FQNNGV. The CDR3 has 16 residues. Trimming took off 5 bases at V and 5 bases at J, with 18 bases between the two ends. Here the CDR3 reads CASSPDTQLKTGELFL. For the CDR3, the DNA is TGTGCCAGCAGCCCCGATACCCAATTGAAGACCGGGGAGCTGTTTTTG.

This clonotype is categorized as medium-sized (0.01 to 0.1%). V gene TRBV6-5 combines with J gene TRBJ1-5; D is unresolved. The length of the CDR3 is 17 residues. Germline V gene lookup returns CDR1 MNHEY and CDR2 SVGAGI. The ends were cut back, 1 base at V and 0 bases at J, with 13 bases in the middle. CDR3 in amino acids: CASSYYPVGNSNQPQHF. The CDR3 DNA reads TGTGCCAGCAGTTACTATCCGGTCGGAAATAGCAATCAGCCCCAGCATTTT.

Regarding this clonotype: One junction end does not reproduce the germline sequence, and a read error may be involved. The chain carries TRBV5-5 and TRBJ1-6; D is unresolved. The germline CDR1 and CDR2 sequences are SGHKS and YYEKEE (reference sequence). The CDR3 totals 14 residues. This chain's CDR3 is CVSSLDVSNSPFNF. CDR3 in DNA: TGTGTCAGCAGCTTGGACGTCAGTAATTCACCCTTCAACTTT.

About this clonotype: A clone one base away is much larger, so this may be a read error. The CDR3 DNA reads as TGTGCCAGCAGTTCAAAGGGACACGGCTTCTTGGATGAGCAGTTCTTC. It encodes CASSSKGHGFLDEQFF. V gene TRBV11-1 combines with J gene TRBJ2-1, with D perhaps matching TRBD1 (6 bases). The germline V and J ends were trimmed by 6 bases and 8 bases, with 23 bases remaining between them. CDR1 is SGHAT and CDR2 is FQDESV in the germline V gene (reference sequence). The CDR3 loop spans 16 amino acids.

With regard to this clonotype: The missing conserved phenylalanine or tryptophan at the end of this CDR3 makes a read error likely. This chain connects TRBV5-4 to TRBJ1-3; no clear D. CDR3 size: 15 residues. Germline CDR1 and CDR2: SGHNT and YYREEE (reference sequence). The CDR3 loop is CASSLVTGGGNTIYL. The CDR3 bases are TGCGCCAGCAGCTTGGTGACTGGTGGGGGAAACACCATATATCTT.

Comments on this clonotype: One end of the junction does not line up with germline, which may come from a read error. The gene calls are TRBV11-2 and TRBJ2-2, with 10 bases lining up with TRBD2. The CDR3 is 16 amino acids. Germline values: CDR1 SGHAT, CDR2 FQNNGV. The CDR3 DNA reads TGCGCCAGCAGCTCGACACGTAGCGGGGGGTCCGGGAAGCTGTTTTTT. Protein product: CASSSTRSGGSGKLFF.

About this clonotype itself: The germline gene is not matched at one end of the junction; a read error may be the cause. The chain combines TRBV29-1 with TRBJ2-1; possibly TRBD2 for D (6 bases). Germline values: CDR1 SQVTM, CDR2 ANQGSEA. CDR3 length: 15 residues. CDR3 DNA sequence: TGCAGCGTTCTTAGCGGTACTGCGTCCTACAATGAGCAGTTATTC. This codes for CSVLSGTASYNEQLF.

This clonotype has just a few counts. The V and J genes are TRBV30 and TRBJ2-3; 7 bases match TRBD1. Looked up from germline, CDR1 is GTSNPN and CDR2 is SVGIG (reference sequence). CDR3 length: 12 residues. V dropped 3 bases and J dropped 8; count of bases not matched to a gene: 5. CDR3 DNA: TGTGCCTGGAGCGTACGGGACAGTACGCAGTATTTT. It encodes CAWSVRDSTQYF.

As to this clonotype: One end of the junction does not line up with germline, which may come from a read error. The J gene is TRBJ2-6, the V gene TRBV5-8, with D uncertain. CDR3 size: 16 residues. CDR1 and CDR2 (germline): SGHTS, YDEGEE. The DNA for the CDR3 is TGTGCCAACACCATGACGGGCTTCTCTGGGGTCAACGTCCTGACTTTC. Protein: CANTMTGFSGVNVLTF.